The 23 T cell receptor beta chains below all came from one sample that was sequenced in a study of T cells in Graves' hyperthyroidism and ophthalmopathy. Using RNA transcripts as the source, TCR beta CDR3 regions were amplified. The TCR CDR3 was amplified in a first-round RT-PCR using the HTBI primer set. TCRdb fed the multiplex PCR reads into MiXCR, producing one record per CDR3 protein. The table includes more than 500,000 distinct CDR3 sequences, roughly 46% detected once. The sequencing sample was made of peripheral blood or thyroid tissue (not recorded which). These receptors came from an adult woman with Graves' disease, either hyperthyroidism or ophthalmopathy (not recorded which).

J is TRBJ1-6 and V is TRBV4-1, with 7 positions matching TRBD1. This CDR3 is 13 amino acids long. CDR1 is MGHRA and CDR2 is YSYEKL in the germline V gene. V shed 2 bases and J 9 bases; nucleotides not matched to a gene: 1. CDR3 nucleotide sequence: TGCGCCAGCAGCCAAAGACAGGGTTCACCCCTCCACTTT. Translating gives CASSQRQGSPLHF.

This sequence joins TRBV7-2 and TRBJ1-1; maybe TRBD1 (5 bases). Per germline, CDR1 SGHTA and CDR2 FQGNSA. The CDR3 runs to 15 residues. V lost 5 bases and J 0 bases, leaving 13 bases between the germline ends. The CDR3 region is CASSLAGSLNTEAFF. Written as DNA, the CDR3 is TGTGCCAGCAGCCTGGCAGGGTCCCTGAACACTGAAGCTTTCTTT.

The chain links TRBV10-3 to TRBJ2-6; D is undetermined. CDR1 is ENHRY, CDR2 SYGVKD, per germline. V lost 8 bases and J 0 bases, leaving 5 bases between the germline ends. This CDR3 is 13 amino acids long. The chain's CDR3 is CAISPSGANVLTF. The CDR3 DNA reads TGTGCCATCTCCCCCTCTGGGGCCAACGTCCTGACTTTC.

This clonotype was counted a few times. This chain joins TRBV19 and TRBJ2-7; D remains ambiguous. The CDR3 runs 12 residues. Germline V CDR1 and CDR2: LNHDA, SQIVND (reference sequence). Between the trimmed V and J ends, which lost 7 bases and 3 bases, there was a span of 10 bases. The CDR3 here is CASIPSGYEQYF. DNA of the CDR3: TGTGCCAGTATTCCCAGTGGCTACGAGCAGTACTTC.

This chain connects TRBV6-1 to TRBJ1-4, with D possibly TRBD1 on 6 matching bases. Looked up from germline, CDR1 is MNHNS and CDR2 is SASEGT. The V gene lost 9 bases and the J gene lost 7 bases, with 18 bases spanning the gap. This CDR3 is built from 14 residues. Here the CDR3 reads CASRSGAYGEKLFF. The CDR3 nucleotides are TGTGCCAGTCGGTCGGGGGCTTATGGTGAAAAACTGTTTTTT.

The chain carries TRBV20-1 and TRBJ1-1, with D possibly matching TRBD1 (5 bases). Deletions cut 2 bases from V and 6 bases from J, with 7 bases between. This CDR3 has 11 amino acids. CDR1 is DFQATT and CDR2 is SNEGSKA in the germline V gene (reference sequence). CDR3 protein: CSARQGAEAFF. Here the CDR3 DNA reads TGCAGTGCTAGACAGGGCGCTGAAGCTTTCTTT.

This clonotype came up many times. The V gene is TRBV9, the J gene TRBJ2-2; D ambiguous. V was trimmed by 0 bases and J by 5 bases, leaving 5 bases between them. The germline gives CDR1 SGDLS, CDR2 YYNGEE. The CDR3 length is 13 residues. The CDR3 DNA reads TGTGCCAGCAGCGTAGTCGGGACCGGGGAGCTGTTTTTT. It specifies CASSVVGTGELFF.

The chain carries TRBV2 and TRBJ1-5; D unresolved. V gave up 5 bases and J gave up 11 bases, with 19 bases separating them. The CDR3 is 14 amino acids. Germline CDR1 and CDR2: SNHLY and FYNNEI. The CDR3: CASSRQLPQETQHF. Written as DNA, the CDR3 is TGTGCCAGCAGTCGGCAGCTACCACAAGAGACCCAGCATTTT.

Concerning this clonotype: A read error is likely, as this CDR3 ends without the conserved phenylalanine or tryptophan. The limits of the CDR3 on the DNA are not certain, so only TCRdb's listed CDR3 is given. The gene calls are TRBV7-3 and TRBJ1-5; no check of the table's D call, TRBD1, against the DNA was made. Germline V CDR1 and CDR2: SGHTA, FQGTGA. The CDR3 comprises 19 residues, both ends counted. Here the CDR3 reads CASSAPGTGDPYSNQPRPR.

V usage is TRBV15 and J usage is TRBJ2-1; 8 bases are a match to TRBD1. The CDR3 contains 16 residues. With V trimmed by 1 base and J by 7 bases, 9 bases remained unmatched. Germline CDR1 LNHNV, CDR2 YYDKDF (reference sequence). The CDR3 coding sequence is TGTGCCACCAGCAGAGTATTCGCAGGGGGCAAAAATGAGCAGTTCTTC. Protein product: CATSRVFAGGKNEQFF.

The V gene is TRBV10-3, the J gene TRBJ1-2, with 8 nucleotides matching TRBD1. Germline CDR1 ENHRY, CDR2 SYGVKD. Trimming cost V 1 base and J 6 bases; bases outside gene matches: 10. The CDR3 has 16 residues. As DNA, the CDR3 is TGTGCCATCAGTGAGTTCCGGACAGGGAGGACCGATGGCTACACCTTC. This sequence encodes CAISEFRTGRTDGYTF.

This chain links TRBV6-5 with TRBJ2-5; maybe TRBD2 (7 bases). There are 13 residues in the CDR3. Germline CDR1 reads MNHEY; CDR2 reads SVGAGI. Trimming cost V 7 bases and J 7 bases, with 16 bases left between them. The CDR3 sequence is CASMGGAEATQYF. CDR3 sequence (DNA): TGTGCCAGCATGGGGGGGGCAGAAGCGACCCAGTACTTC.

This clonotype has a count of ten or more. This chain connects TRBV20-1 to TRBJ2-7; 7 bases match TRBD1. V was clipped by 0 bases and J by 5 bases; unmatched bases: 7. The length of the CDR3 is 14 residues. Looked up from germline, CDR1 is DFQATT and CDR2 is SNEGSKA (reference sequence). In DNA, the CDR3 is TGCAGTGCTAGAGACGAGAAGGGGGCCCACGAGCAGTACTTC. Translated: CSARDEKGAHEQYF.

The chain carries TRBV10-3 and TRBJ2-5; D perhaps matches TRBD1 (6 bases). V was pared by 6 bases and J by 5 bases, with 16 bases between. The CDR3 totals 14 residues. Germline V CDR1 and CDR2: ENHRY, SYGVKD. CDR3 residues: CAIRPGTLKETQYF. For the CDR3, the DNA is TGTGCCATCAGACCCGGGACACTGAAGGAGACCCAGTACTTC.

CDR3 DNA: TGTGCCAGCAGCTTACAGGGGACTAGCGGGATCCAAGAGACCCAGTACTTC. The encoded protein is CASSLQGTSGIQETQYF. V is TRBV7-2 and J is TRBJ2-5; TRBD2 matches at 13 bases. V dropped 2 bases and J dropped 1; count of bases not matched to a gene: 4. CDR1 and CDR2 (germline): SGHTA, FQGNSA. This CDR3 contains 17 residues.

In its sample, this clonotype was seen a few times. The J gene is TRBJ2-5, the V gene TRBV7-7; either TRBD1 or TRBD2 may supply D (5 bases each). Trimming stripped 10 bases from V and 5 bases from J, with 29 bases between. CDR3 length equals 17 residues. Germline assignment: CDR1 SSHAT and CDR2 FNYEAQ (reference sequence). CDR3 coding DNA: TGTGCCACCGAACGCAGGGACCCAAGGCGAGGGTGGGAGACCCAGTACTTC. Its translation is CATERRDPRRGWETQYF.

Only a few counts were recorded for this clonotype. This chain joins TRBV10-3 and TRBJ2-7, with D possibly being TRBD1 or TRBD2 (5 bases each). Trimming cost V 0 bases and J 5 bases, with 14 bases left between them. Germline lookup yields CDR1 ENHRY and CDR2 SYGVKD. There are 15 residues in the CDR3. The CDR3 loop reads CAISESRAGSDEQYF. For the CDR3, the DNA is TGTGCCATCAGTGAGTCAAGGGCAGGGAGCGACGAGCAGTACTTC.

The gene calls are TRBV20-1 and TRBJ1-2; D not certain. The CDR3 runs 10 residues. V was shortened by 5 bases and J by 3 bases, with 4 bases between the two germline ends. Germline V CDR1 and CDR2: DFQATT, SNEGSKA (reference sequence). CDR3 loop: CSAHHYGYTF. The CDR3 nucleotides read TGCAGTGCTCACCACTATGGCTACACCTTC.

This clonotype was seen ten or more times. V gene TRBV14 combines with J gene TRBJ2-7, with unresolved D. Trimming left V 5 bases short and J 0 bases short, with 20 bases between. There are 17 residues in the CDR3. Germline CDR1 reads SGHDN; CDR2 reads FVKESK. The CDR3 sequence is CASSSRPIPTTSYEQYF. For the CDR3, the DNA is TGTGCCAGCAGCTCCAGGCCCATCCCCACGACCTCCTACGAGCAGTACTTC. The whole variable domain, remainder taken from reference TRBV14 and TRBJ2-7, is EAGVTQFPSHSVIEKGQTVTLRCDPISGHDNLYWYRRVMGKEIKFLLHFVKESKQDESGMPNNRFLAERTGGTYSTLKVQPAELEDSGVYFCASSSRPIPTTSYEQYFGPGTRLTVT.

This clonotype showed up many times. The chain has TRBV12-3 or TRBV12-4 and TRBJ1-5; D remains ambiguous. The CDR3 contains 13 residues. Trimming stripped 0 bases from V and 5 bases from J, with 5 bases between. The CDR3 spells CASSLAQDQPQHF. In nucleotides, the CDR3 is TGTGCCAGCAGTTTAGCTCAGGATCAGCCCCAGCATTTT.

This clonotype was detected only a few times. Its ends do not fully match the called genes, so a read error is possible. The gene calls are TRBV2 and TRBJ2-7; D unresolved. CDR1 SNHLY and CDR2 FYNNEI come from the germline V gene. The CDR3 runs 8 residues. This chain's CDR3 is CASSVTDF. DNA for the CDR3: TGTGCCAGCAGTGTAACGGATTTC.

This clonotype occurred many times. The CDR3 DNA is TGCGCCAGCAGCTTGGCCTGGACAGGATTTGGCTACACCTTC. It specifies CASSLAWTGFGYTF. V and J are TRBV5-1 and TRBJ1-2; the match to TRBD1 covers 7 bases. The V gene's germline CDR1 is SGHRS and CDR2 YFSETQ. The CDR3 has 14 residues. J lost 7 bases, V lost 0 bases, and 6 bases had no gene match.

V and J are TRBV15 and TRBJ2-7; maybe TRBD2 (5 bases). The CDR3 loop spans 16 amino acids. V lost 0 bases, J lost 2 bases, and 14 bases lay in between. Looked up from germline, CDR1 is LNHNV and CDR2 is YYDKDF (reference sequence). The CDR3, as DNA: TGTGCCACCAGCAGAGATCTAGCTGGTGTTGCCTACGAGCAGTACTTC. Its protein is CATSRDLAGVAYEQYF. The full variable domain, completed using reference TRBV15 and TRBJ2-7, is DAMVIQNPRYQVTQFGKPVTLSCSQTLNHNVMYWYQQKSSQAPKLLFHYYDKDFNNEADTPDNFQSRRPNTSFCFLDIRSPGLGDTAMYLCATSRDLAGVAYEQYFGPGTRLTVT.